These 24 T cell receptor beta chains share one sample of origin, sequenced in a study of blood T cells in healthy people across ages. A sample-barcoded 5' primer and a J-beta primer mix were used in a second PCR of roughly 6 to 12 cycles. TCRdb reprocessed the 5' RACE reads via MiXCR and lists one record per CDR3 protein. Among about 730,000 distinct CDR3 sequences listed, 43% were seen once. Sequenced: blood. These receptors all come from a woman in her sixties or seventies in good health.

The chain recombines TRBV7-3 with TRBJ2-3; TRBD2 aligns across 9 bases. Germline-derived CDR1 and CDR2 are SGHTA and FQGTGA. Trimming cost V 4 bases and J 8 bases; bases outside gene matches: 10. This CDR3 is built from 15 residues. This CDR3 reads CASSSGTSRDRTQYF. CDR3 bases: TGTGCCAGCAGCTCGGGGACTAGCAGGGATCGTACGCAGTATTTT.

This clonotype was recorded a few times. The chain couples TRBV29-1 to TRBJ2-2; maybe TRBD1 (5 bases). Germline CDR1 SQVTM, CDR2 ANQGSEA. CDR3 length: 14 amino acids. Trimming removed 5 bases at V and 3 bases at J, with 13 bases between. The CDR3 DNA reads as TGCAGCGTTCCCCCCTGGGGCGACACCGGGGAGCTGTTTTTT. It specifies CSVPPWGDTGELFF.

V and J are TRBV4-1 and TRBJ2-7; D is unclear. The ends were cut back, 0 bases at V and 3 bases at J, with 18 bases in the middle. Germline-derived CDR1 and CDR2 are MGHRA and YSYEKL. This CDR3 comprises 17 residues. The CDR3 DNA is TGCGCCAGCAGCCAAGATCCAGTCAGGACGGGTCTCTACGAGCAGTACTTC. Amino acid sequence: CASSQDPVRTGLYEQYF.

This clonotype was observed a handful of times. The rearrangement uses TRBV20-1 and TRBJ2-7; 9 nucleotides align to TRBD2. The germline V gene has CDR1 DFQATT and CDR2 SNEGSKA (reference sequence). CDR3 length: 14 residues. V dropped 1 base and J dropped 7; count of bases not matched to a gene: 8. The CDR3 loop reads CSARVLAGFNEQYF. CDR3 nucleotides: TGCAGTGCTAGAGTGCTAGCGGGGTTCAATGAGCAGTACTTC.

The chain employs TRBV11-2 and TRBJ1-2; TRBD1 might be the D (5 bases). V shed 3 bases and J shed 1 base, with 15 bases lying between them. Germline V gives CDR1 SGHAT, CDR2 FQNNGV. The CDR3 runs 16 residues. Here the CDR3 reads CASSFEAKGNNYGYTF. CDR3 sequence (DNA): TGTGCCAGCAGCTTTGAAGCTAAGGGGAATAACTATGGCTACACCTTC.

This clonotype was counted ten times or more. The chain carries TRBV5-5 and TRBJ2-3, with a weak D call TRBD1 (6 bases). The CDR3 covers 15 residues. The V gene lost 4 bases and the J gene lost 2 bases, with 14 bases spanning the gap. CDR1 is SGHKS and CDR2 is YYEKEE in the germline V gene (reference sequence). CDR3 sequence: CASSRLTGLTDTQYF. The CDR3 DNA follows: TGTGCCAGCAGCCGCCTGACAGGTCTCACAGATACGCAGTATTTT.

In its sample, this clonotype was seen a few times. CDR3 region: CSAGGTELAKNIQYF. The DNA of the CDR3 is TGCAGTGCTGGGGGGACGGAACTAGCCAAAAACATTCAGTACTTC. The chain has TRBV20-1 and TRBJ2-4; a weak D match, TRBD2 (6 bases). Germline V lookup: CDR1 DFQATT, CDR2 SNEGSKA (reference sequence). The CDR3 has 15 amino acids. The V end was cut by 5 bases, the J end by 0 bases, with 14 bases between.

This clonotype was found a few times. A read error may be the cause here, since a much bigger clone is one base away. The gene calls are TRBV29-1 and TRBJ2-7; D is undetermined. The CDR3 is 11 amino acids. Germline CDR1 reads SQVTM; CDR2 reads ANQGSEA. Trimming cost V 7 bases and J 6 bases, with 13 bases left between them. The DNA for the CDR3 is TGCAGCGGTATGGCAGTCCTCGAGCAGTACTTC. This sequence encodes CSGMAVLEQYF.

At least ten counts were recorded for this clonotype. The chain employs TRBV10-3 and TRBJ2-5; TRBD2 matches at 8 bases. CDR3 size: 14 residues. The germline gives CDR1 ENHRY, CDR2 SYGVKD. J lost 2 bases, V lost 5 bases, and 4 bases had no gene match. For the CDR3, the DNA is TGTGCCATCAGTTTTAGCGGGGAACAAGAGACCCAGTACTTC. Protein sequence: CAISFSGEQETQYF.

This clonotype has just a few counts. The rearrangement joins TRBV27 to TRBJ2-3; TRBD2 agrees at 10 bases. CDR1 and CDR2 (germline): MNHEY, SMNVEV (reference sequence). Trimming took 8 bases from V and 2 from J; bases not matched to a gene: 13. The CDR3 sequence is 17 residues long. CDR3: CASFPGLASLYTDTQYF. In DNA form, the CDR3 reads TGTGCCAGCTTTCCGGGACTAGCGTCCCTTTACACAGATACGCAGTATTTT.

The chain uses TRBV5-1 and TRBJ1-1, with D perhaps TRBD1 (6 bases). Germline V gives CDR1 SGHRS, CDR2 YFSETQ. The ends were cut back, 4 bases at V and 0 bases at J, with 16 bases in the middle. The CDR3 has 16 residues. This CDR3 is CASSQQPGQLNTEAFF. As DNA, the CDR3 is TGCGCCAGCAGCCAACAGCCAGGACAGTTGAACACTGAAGCTTTCTTT.

CDR3 sequence (DNA): TGTGCCAGCAGCTTATATGGGGAAAACTATGGCTACACCTTC. It yields the protein CASSLYGENYGYTF. The chain couples TRBV7-9 to TRBJ1-2, with D unresolved. From germline, CDR1 is SEHNR and CDR2 FQNEAQ (reference sequence). The CDR3 contains 14 residues. V lost 2 bases and J 2 bases, leaving 9 bases between the germline ends.

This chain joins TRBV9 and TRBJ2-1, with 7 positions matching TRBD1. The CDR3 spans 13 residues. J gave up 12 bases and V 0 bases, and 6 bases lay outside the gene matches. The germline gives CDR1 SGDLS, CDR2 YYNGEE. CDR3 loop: CASSVEGGRGQFF. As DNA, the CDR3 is TGTGCCAGCAGCGTAGAAGGGGGCAGAGGGCAGTTCTTC.

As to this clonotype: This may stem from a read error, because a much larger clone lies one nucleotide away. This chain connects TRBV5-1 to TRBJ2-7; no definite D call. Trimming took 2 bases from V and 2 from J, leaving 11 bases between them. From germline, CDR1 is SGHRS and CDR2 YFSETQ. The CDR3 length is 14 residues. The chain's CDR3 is CASSFVAGTYEQYF. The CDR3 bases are TGCGCCAGCAGCTTTGTCGCCGGAACCTACGAGCAGTACTTC.

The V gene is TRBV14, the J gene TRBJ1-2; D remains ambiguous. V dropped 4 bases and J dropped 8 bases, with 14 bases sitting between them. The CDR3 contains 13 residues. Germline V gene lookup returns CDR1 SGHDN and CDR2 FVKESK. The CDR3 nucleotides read TGTGCCAGCAGCCCGGTCCTCCTGGGAGGCTACACCTTC. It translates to CASSPVLLGGYTF.

Here the CDR3 DNA reads TGTGCCAGCAGCCAGCTGGGGGGAGGAACCTACGAGCAGTACTTC. This encodes CASSQLGGGTYEQYF. The chain carries TRBV3-1 and TRBJ2-7; D is possibly TRBD2 (6 bases). The CDR3 spans 15 residues. Germline lookup yields CDR1 LGHDT and CDR2 YNNKEL (reference sequence). V lost 3 bases and J 2 bases, leaving 14 bases between the germline ends.

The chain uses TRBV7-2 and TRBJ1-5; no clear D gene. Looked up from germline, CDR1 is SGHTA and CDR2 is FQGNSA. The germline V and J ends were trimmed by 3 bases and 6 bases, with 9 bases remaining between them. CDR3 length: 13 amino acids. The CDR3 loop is CASSFQSGQPQHF. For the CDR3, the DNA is TGTGCCAGCAGCTTTCAAAGCGGTCAGCCCCAGCATTTT. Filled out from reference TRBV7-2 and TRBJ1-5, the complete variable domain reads GAGVSQSPSNKVTEKGKDVELRCDPISGHTALYWYRQSLGQGLEFLIYFQGNSAPDKSGLPSDRFSAERTGGSVSTLTIQRTQQEDSAVYLCASSFQSGQPQHFGDGTRLSIL.

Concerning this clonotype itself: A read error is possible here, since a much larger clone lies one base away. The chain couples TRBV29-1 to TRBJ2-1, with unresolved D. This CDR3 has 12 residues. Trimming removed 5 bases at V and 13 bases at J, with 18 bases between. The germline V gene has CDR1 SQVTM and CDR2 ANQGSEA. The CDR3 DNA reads TGCAGCGTTATAACCCCAGGAGAGACCCAGTTCTTC. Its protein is CSVITPGETQFF.

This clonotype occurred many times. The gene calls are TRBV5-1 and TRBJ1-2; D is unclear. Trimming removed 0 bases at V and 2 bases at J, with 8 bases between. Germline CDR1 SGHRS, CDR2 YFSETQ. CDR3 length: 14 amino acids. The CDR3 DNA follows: TGCGCCAGCAGCTTGGAGGTAGCCAACTATGGCTACACCTTC. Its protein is CASSLEVANYGYTF. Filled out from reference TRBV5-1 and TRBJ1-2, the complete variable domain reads KAGVTQTPRYLIKTRGQQVTLSCSPISGHRSVSWYQQTPGQGLQFLFEYFSETQRNKGNFPGRFSGRQFSNSRSEMNVSTLELGDSALYLCASSLEVANYGYTFGSGTRLTVV.

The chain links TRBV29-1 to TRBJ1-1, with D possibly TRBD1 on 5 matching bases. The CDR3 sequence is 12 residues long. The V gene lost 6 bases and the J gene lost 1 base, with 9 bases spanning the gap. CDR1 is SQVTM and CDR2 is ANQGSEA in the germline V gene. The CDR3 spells CSVRGTNTEAFF. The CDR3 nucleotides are TGCAGCGTCCGGGGGACGAACACTGAAGCTTTCTTT.

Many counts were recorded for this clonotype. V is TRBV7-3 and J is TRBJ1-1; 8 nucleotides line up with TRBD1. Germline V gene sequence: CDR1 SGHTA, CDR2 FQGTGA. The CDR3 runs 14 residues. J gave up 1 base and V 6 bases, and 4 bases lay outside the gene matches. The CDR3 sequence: CASSLQGGNTEAFF. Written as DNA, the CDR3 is TGTGCCAGCAGTTTACAGGGGGGGAACACTGAAGCTTTCTTT.

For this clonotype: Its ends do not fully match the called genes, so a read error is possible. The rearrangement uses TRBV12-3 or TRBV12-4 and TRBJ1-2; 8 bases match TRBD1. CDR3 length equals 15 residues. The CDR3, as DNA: TGTGCCAACAGTTTCGAACAGGGGGTGGGCTATGGCTACACCTTC. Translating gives CANSFEQGVGYGYTF.

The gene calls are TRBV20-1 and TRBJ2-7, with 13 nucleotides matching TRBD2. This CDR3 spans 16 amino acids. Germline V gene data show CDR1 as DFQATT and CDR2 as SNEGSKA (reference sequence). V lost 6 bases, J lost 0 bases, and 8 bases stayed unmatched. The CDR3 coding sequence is TGCAGTGCCAGAAGGACTAGCGGGGGAAGCTCCTACGAGCAGTACTTC. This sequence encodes CSARRTSGGSSYEQYF.

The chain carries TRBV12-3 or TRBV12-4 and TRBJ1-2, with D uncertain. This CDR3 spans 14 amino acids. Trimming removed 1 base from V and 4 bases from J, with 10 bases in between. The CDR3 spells CASSLGGWAYGYTF. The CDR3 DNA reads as TGTGCCAGCAGTTTAGGAGGGTGGGCCTATGGCTACACCTTC.